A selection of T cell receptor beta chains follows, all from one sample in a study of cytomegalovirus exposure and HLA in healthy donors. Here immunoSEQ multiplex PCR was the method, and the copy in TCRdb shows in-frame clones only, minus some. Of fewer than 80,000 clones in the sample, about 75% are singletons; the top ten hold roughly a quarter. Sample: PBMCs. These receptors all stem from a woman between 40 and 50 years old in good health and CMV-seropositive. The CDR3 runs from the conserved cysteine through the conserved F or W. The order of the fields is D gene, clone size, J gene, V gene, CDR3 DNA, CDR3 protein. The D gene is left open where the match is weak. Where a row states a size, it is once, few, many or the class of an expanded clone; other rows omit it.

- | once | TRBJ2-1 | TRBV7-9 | TGTGCCAGCAGCCCCGCGGGCCTAGACAATGAGCAGTTCTTC | CASSPAGLDNEQFF
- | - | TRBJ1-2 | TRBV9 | TGTGCCAGCAGCGTAGAACACCTTGGCTACACCTTC | CASSVEHLGYTF
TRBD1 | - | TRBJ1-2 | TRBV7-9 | TGTGCCAGCAGCCTGGACAGGGCAGTTCGAGGCTACACCTTC | CASSLDRAVRGYTF
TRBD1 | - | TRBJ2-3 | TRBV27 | TGTGCCAGCAGCTATTTTTCCGTTTCCCCGGGACAGGGGGCAGATACGCAGTATTTT | CASSYFSVSPGQGADTQYF
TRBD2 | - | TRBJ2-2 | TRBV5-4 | TGTGCCAGCAGCTCACTCGCTAGCGGGTACACCGGGGAGCTGTTTTTT | CASSSLASGYTGELFF
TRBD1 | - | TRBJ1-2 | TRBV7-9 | TGTGCCAGCAGCTTACGGGACAGAATAAACTATGGCTACACCTTC | CASSLRDRINYGYTF
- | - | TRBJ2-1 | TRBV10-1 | TGCGCCAGCAGTGAGATACGGGGCAATGAGCAGTTCTTC | CASSEIRGNEQFF
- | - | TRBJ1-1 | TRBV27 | TGTGCCAGCAGTTTAGACAGATCGAGCACTGAAGCTTTCTTT | CASSLDRSSTEAFF
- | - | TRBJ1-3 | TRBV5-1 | TGCGCCAGCAGCGCTTCACAGGTTCCCGGAAACACCATATATTTT | CASSASQVPGNTIYF
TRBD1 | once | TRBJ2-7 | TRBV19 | TGTGCCAGTAGTATCGGGACAGGGACGTACGAGCAGTACTTC | CASSIGTGTYEQYF
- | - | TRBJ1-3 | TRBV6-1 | TGTGCCAGCAGTGAGCGGGCCCGCTCTGGAAACACCATATATTTT | CASSERARSGNTIYF
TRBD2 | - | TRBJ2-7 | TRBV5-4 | TGTGCCAGCAGCTTTGGGGCGGGGGGTTCCTACGAGCAGTACTTC | CASSFGAGGSYEQYF
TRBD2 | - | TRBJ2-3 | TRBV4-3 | TGCGCCAGCAGCCAAGAAACAGCGGGGGTTGCAGATACGCAGTATTTT | CASSQETAGVADTQYF
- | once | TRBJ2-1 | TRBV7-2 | TGTGCCAGCAGCTCCCAGTGGGCTCCTCACAATGAGCAGTTCTTC | CASSSQWAPHNEQFF
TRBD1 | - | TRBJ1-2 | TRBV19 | TGTGCCAGTAGTGTACCGGGACAGGGGAACTATGGCTACACCTTC | CASSVPGQGNYGYTF
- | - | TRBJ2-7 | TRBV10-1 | TGCGCCAGCAGTGAGACAGGGATTAGCTCCTACGAGCAGTACTTC | CASSETGISSYEQYF
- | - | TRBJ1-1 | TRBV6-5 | TGTGCCAGCAGCCGTAAAGCCCTAGGGAACACTGAAGCTTTCTTT | CASSRKALGNTEAFF
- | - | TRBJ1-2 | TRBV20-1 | TGCAGTGCTAGGAGTGGCTACACCTTC | CSARSGYTF
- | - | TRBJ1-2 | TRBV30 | TGTGCCTGGAGTGAGACTCCGTATGGCTACACCTTC | CAWSETPYGYTF
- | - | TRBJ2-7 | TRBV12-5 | TGTGCTAGTGGTCGAGCCGTATACGAGCAGTACTTC | CASGRAVYEQYF
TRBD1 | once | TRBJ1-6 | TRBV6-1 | TGTGCCAGCAGCCGACAGGGGGTAGGATCACCCCTCCACTTT | CASSRQGVGSPLHF
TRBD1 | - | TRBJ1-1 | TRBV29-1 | TGCAGCGTCGACAGGGGAGGTGGTATGAACACTGAAGCTTTCTTT | CSVDRGGGMNTEAFF
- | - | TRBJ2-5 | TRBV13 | TGTGCCAGCAGCTCGGTCCAAGAGACCCAGTACTTC | CASSSVQETQYF
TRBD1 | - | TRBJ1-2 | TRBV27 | TGTGCCAGCAGTTTGTCCGGGACAGCTAGTGGCTACACCTTC | CASSLSGTASGYTF
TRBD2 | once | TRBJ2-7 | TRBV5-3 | TGTGCCAGAAGCTTGGCAGTAGTAGCGGGGGAGTACGAGCAGTACTTC | CARSLAVVAGEYEQYF
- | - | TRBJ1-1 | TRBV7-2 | TGTGCCAGCAGCTACTTGGGTACAGACACTGAAGCTTTCTTT | CASSYLGTDTEAFF
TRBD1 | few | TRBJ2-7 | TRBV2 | TGTGCCAGCAGTGATGCAGGGGGAAGCTCCTACGAGCAGTACTTC | CASSDAGGSSYEQYF
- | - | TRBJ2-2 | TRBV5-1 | TGCGCCAGCAGCTTTGGTTCGGGGATCGGCAGCACCGGGGAGCTGTTTTTT | CASSFGSGIGSTGELFF
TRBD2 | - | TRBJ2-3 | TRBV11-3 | TGTGCCAGCAGCACACGGGACTCGGGGGGAGATACGCAGTATTTT | CASSTRDSGGDTQYF